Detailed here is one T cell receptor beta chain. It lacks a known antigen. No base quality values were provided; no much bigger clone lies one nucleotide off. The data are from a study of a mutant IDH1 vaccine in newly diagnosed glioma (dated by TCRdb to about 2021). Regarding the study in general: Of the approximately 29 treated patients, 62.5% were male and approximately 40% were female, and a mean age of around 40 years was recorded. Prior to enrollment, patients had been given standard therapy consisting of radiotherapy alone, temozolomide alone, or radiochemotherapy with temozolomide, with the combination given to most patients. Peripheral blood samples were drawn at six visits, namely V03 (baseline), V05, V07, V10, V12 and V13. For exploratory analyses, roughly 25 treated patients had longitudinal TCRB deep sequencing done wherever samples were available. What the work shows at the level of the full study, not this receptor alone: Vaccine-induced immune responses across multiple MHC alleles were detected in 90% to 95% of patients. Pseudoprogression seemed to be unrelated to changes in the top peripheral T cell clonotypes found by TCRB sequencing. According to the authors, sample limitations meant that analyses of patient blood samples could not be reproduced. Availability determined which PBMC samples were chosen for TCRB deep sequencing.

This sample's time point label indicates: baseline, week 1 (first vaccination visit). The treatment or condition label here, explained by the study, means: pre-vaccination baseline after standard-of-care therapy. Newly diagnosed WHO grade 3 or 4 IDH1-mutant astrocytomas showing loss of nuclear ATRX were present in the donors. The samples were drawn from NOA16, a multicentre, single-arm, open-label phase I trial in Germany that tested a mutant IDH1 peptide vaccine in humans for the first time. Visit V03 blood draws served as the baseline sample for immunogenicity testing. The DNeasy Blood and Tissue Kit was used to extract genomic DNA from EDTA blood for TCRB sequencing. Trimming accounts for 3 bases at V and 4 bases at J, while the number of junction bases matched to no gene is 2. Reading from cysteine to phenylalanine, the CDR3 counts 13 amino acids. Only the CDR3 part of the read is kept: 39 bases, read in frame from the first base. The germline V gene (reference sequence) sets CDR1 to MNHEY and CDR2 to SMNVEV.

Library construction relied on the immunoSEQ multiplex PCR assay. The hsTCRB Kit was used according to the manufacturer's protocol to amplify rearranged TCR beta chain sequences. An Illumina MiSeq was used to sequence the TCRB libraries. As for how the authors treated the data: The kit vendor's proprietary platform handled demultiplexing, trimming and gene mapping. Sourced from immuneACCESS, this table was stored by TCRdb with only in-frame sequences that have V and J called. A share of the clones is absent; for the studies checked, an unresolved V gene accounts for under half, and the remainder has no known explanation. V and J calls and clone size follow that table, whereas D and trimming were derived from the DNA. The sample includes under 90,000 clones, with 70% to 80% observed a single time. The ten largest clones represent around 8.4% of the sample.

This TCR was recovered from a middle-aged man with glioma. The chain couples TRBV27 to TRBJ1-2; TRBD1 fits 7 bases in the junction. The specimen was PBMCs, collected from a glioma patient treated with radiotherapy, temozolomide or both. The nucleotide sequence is TGTGCCAGCAGTTTGACAGGGATCTATGGCTACACCTTC. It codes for CASSLTGIYGYTF.